One and the same sample provided the 17 T cell receptor beta chains below, sequenced in a study of shared clonotypes between healthy human individuals. Here immunoSEQ multiplex PCR was the method, and the copy in TCRdb shows in-frame clones only, minus some. The sample carries approximately 2,300,000 clones, 92% recorded once. Sequencing was performed on naive CD4+ T cells from PBMCs. Subset of the sample: CD45RA+ positively selected. The receptors come from a young man in good health. Some clones in this sample may be carry-over from other donors' samples.

The chain is built from TRBV5-4 and TRBJ2-1; TRBD1 matches 9 bases. V lost 2 bases and J lost 8; bases outside the gene matches: 11. The CDR3 is 16 residues long. Germline CDR1 is SGHNT and CDR2 is YYREEE (reference sequence). The CDR3 spells CASSFGQGISLDEQFF. In nucleotides, the CDR3 is TGTGCCAGCAGCTTCGGACAGGGGATAAGTCTGGATGAGCAGTTCTTC.

This rearrangement joins TRBV2 to TRBJ1-2, with D uncertain. The ends were cut back, 6 bases at V and 2 bases at J, with 10 bases in the middle. Germline CDR1 is SNHLY and CDR2 is FYNNEI. This CDR3 region has 13 residues. The CDR3 coding sequence is TGTGCCAGCAGCGTCCAACGAAACTATGGCTACACCTTC. Its translation: CASSVQRNYGYTF.

In this sample, this clone turned up once. This chain connects TRBV7-9 to TRBJ1-1; D might be TRBD1 (6 bases). The CDR3 runs 17 residues. CDR1 and CDR2 from the germline V gene are SEHNR and FQNEAQ (reference sequence). V was shortened by 6 bases and J by 5 bases, with 25 bases between the two germline ends. The CDR3 bases are TGTGCCAGCAGTCCCCCCGGGCAGGGGCGCGTGGTTACTGAAGCTTTCTTT. This encodes CASSPPGQGRVVTEAFF.

This chain uses TRBV6-1 with TRBJ2-7, with D possibly matching TRBD2 (5 bases). Trimming took 6 bases from V and 9 from J, leaving 18 bases between them. From germline, CDR1 is MNHNS and CDR2 SASEGT. The CDR3 runs to 13 residues. CDR3 in DNA: TGTGCCAGCAGCCCGGGGTACTCAGAAGGGCAGTACTTC. Encoded protein: CASSPGYSEGQYF.

Comment on this clone: One end of the junction does not line up with germline, which may come from a read error. V usage is TRBV7-2 and J usage is TRBJ2-6; tentatively, D is TRBD1 or TRBD2 (5 bases each). This CDR3 has 18 residues. Germline values: CDR1 SGHTA, CDR2 FQGNSA. CDR3 loop: CASSLVLGPPSRANVLTF. The DNA of the CDR3 is TGTGCCAGCAGCTTAGTTTTGGGACCCCCCTCTCGGGCCAACGTCCTGACTTTC.

The CDR3 sequence is CASSLRGSERGTQYF. The CDR3 DNA is TGTGCCAGCAGCTTACGCGGGAGCGAGCGCGGGACCCAGTACTTC. The rearrangement links TRBV7-2 to TRBJ2-5; 7 positions agree with TRBD2. The germline gives CDR1 SGHTA, CDR2 FQGNSA. This CDR3 region has 15 residues. V lost 2 bases to trimming and J lost 7 bases; unmatched junction nucleotides: 10.

This clone appeared a few times. The chain joins TRBV27 to TRBJ1-1, with TRBD1 matching 10 bases. After removal of 10 bases from V and 4 bases from J, the junction contained 12 bases not matched to a gene. Germline lookup yields CDR1 MNHEY and CDR2 SMNVEV (reference sequence). The CDR3 length is 15 residues. The CDR3, as DNA: TGTGCCACTCTCCGGGACAGGGGCGGTGGCACTGAAGCTTTCTTT. This encodes CATLRDRGGGTEAFF.

J is TRBJ2-3 and V is TRBV11-3, with D uncertain. CDR1 is SGHNT, CDR2 YENEEA, per germline. V was cut by 5 bases and J by 2 bases, with 11 bases left in between. This CDR3 is 14 amino acids long. This CDR3 reads CASSRARSTDTQYF. The CDR3 coding sequence is TGTGCCAGCAGCCGGGCAAGGTCCACAGATACGCAGTATTTT.

The chain recombines TRBV7-9 with TRBJ2-1; D uncertain. V was cut by 5 bases and J by 9 bases, with 17 bases left in between. The CDR3 extends over 14 amino acids. CDR1 is SEHNR and CDR2 is FQNEAQ in the germline V gene (reference sequence). The CDR3 nucleotides are TGTGCCAGCAGCCCACCGGGCCTACACAGTGAGCAGTTCTTC. It translates to CASSPPGLHSEQFF.

The genes are TRBV5-1 and TRBJ1-1; TRBD1 is a possible D gene (5 bases). This CDR3 is 14 amino acids long. The V end lost 3 bases, the J end lost 1 base, and 10 bases lay between the germline ends. The germline V gene has CDR1 SGHRS and CDR2 YFSETQ. The CDR3 DNA follows: TGCGCCAGCAGCTGGGGCCCGGGGAACACTGAAGCTTTCTTT. It codes for CASSWGPGNTEAFF.

The chain joins TRBV29-1 to TRBJ1-1; a possible D gene is TRBD1 (5 bases). Germline V gene data show CDR1 as SQVTM and CDR2 as ANQGSEA. Deletions cut 6 bases from V and 2 bases from J, with 13 bases between. There are 13 residues in the CDR3. CDR3 amino acids: CSVVGQINTEAFF. CDR3 DNA sequence: TGCAGCGTCGTGGGGCAGATAAACACTGAAGCTTTCTTT.

This chain connects TRBV28 to TRBJ2-7; 7 bases match TRBD1. The CDR3 has 13 residues. Germline CDR1 MDHEN, CDR2 SYDVKM. V was clipped by 5 bases and J by 0 bases; unmatched bases: 1. CDR3: CASSGTVSYEQYF. In DNA form, the CDR3 reads TGTGCCAGCAGTGGGACAGTCTCCTACGAGCAGTACTTC.

J is TRBJ2-1 and V is TRBV7-9; possibly TRBD1 for D (5 bases). CDR1 is SEHNR and CDR2 is FQNEAQ in the germline V gene (reference sequence). Trimming removed 0 bases at V and 10 bases at J, with 13 bases between. CDR3 length: 14 amino acids. CDR3 loop: CASSLAWGRGEQFF. The CDR3 nucleotides read TGTGCCAGCAGCTTAGCGTGGGGCCGTGGGGAGCAGTTCTTC.

This rearrangement joins TRBV7-9 to TRBJ2-2; 8 bases match TRBD2. The ends lost 5 bases at V and 2 bases at J; junction bases unmatched: 10. The CDR3 spans 17 residues. Germline V gene data show CDR1 as SEHNR and CDR2 as FQNEAQ (reference sequence). Here the CDR3 reads CASSPSVAGLNTGELFF. The CDR3 DNA follows: TGTGCCAGCAGCCCTTCAGTAGCGGGATTAAACACCGGGGAGCTGTTTTTT.

This clone was recorded a few times. The chain carries TRBV11-2 and TRBJ1-1; no firm D call. Looked up from germline, CDR1 is SGHAT and CDR2 is FQNNGV. Trimming took off 2 bases at V and 0 bases at J, with 7 bases between the two ends. This CDR3 has 14 amino acids. As DNA, the CDR3 is TGTGCCAGCAGCTTAACCCTCATGAACACTGAAGCTTTCTTT. Translated: CASSLTLMNTEAFF. The variable domain in full, completed from reference TRBV11-2 and TRBJ1-1, reads EAGVAQSPRYKIIEKRQSVAFWCNPISGHATLYWYQQILGQGPKLLIQFQNNGVVDDSQLPKDRFSAERLKGVDSTLKIQPAKLEDSAVYLCASSLTLMNTEAFFGQGTRLTVV.

On this clone: Other nucleotide sequences in the sample specify the same CDR3. This rearrangement joins TRBV9 to TRBJ2-7; tentatively, D is TRBD1 (6 bases). The V and J ends lost 1 base and 4 bases respectively, with 15 bases between them. CDR1 and CDR2 (germline): SGDLS, YYNGEE. This CDR3 comprises 15 residues. CDR3 loop: CASSVSAGGPYEQYF. Here the CDR3 DNA reads TGTGCCAGCAGCGTATCTGCTGGGGGCCCGTACGAGCAGTACTTC.

With respect to this clone: This sample also contains other DNA sequences that code for the same CDR3. The V call is TRBV30, the J call TRBJ2-3; D not resolved. V was shortened by 2 bases and J by 3 bases, with 9 bases between the two germline ends. CDR3 length: 13 residues. Germline V lookup: CDR1 GTSNPN, CDR2 SVGIG (reference sequence). The CDR3 here is CAWSPPGTDTQYF. CDR3 nucleotide sequence: TGTGCCTGGAGTCCCCCTGGGACAGATACGCAGTATTTT.